This is a list of T cell receptor beta chains from one sample in a study of PD-1 blockade in mismatch repair-deficient tumors. Here immunoSEQ multiplex PCR was the method, and the copy in TCRdb shows in-frame clones only, minus some. The sample carries some 120,000 clones, around three quarters recorded once. This specimen was peripheral blood, taken roughly 13 months after starting pembrolizumab. The receptors come from an adult with mismatch repair-deficient cancer. Each CDR3 is given with its conserved first and last residue. D genes are given only for firm matches. The size entry is marked missing in some rows and otherwise reads once, few, many or a size class.

clone_size: -
v_call: TRBV11-1
j_call: TRBJ2-7
d_call: -
cdr3_nt: TGTGCCAGCAGCTTAGAGGCAATCTCCTACGAGCAGTACTTC
cdr3_aa: CASSLEAISYEQYF

clone_size: -
v_call: TRBV6-5
j_call: TRBJ2-5
d_call: TRBD1
cdr3_nt: TGTGCCAGCACGGCAGGGGGTATCGTGAAGACCCAGTACTTC
cdr3_aa: CASTAGGIVKTQYF

clone_size: -
v_call: TRBV5-5
j_call: TRBJ2-1
d_call: -
cdr3_nt: TGTGCCAGCAGCTTGGTAGGGGCGGATGAGCAGTTCTTC
cdr3_aa: CASSLVGADEQFF

clone_size: -
v_call: TRBV7-3
j_call: TRBJ2-1
d_call: TRBD2
cdr3_nt: TGTGCCAGCAGCTTAGGGACTAGCGGGGCTTACAATGAGCAGTTCTTC
cdr3_aa: CASSLGTSGAYNEQFF

clone_size: -
v_call: TRBV5-1
j_call: TRBJ2-6
d_call: -
cdr3_nt: TGCGCCAGCAGCTCCCAGGGTTCTGGGGCCAACGTCCTGACTTTC
cdr3_aa: CASSSQGSGANVLTF

clone_size: -
v_call: TRBV12-5
j_call: TRBJ2-1
d_call: TRBD2
cdr3_nt: TGTGCTAGTGGGGGACTAGCGAGCGACGTCGCCTACAATGAGCAGTTCTTC
cdr3_aa: CASGGLASDVAYNEQFF

clone_size: once
v_call: TRBV7-9
j_call: TRBJ1-5
d_call: -
cdr3_nt: TGTGCCAGCAGCCGGGGGGGGTTTCAGCCCCAGCATTTT
cdr3_aa: CASSRGGFQPQHF

clone_size: -
v_call: TRBV1
j_call: TRBJ2-7
d_call: -
cdr3_nt: TGCACCAGCAGCCAGGACAATTTCCGGGACCGCCACTCCTACGAGCAGTACTTC
cdr3_aa: CTSSQDNFRDRHSYEQYF

clone_size: -
v_call: TRBV4-3
j_call: TRBJ1-3
d_call: -
cdr3_nt: TGCGCCAGCAGCCAAGATTTCGGCCCTCTCTCTGGAAACACCATATATTTT
cdr3_aa: CASSQDFGPLSGNTIYF

clone_size: -
v_call: TRBV6-4
j_call: TRBJ2-1
d_call: -
cdr3_nt: TGTGCCAGCAGTGAAGGCAGGGTGCCGGGCAATGAGCAGTTCTTC
cdr3_aa: CASSEGRVPGNEQFF

clone_size: -
v_call: TRBV19
j_call: TRBJ2-4
d_call: TRBD1
cdr3_nt: TGTGCCAGTAGTGTCCGACAGGGAACGAAAAACATTCAGTACTTC
cdr3_aa: CASSVRQGTKNIQYF

clone_size: -
v_call: TRBV18
j_call: TRBJ1-5
d_call: -
cdr3_nt: TGTGCCAGCTCCCCGGGGGATGGCAATCAGCCCCAGCATTTT
cdr3_aa: CASSPGDGNQPQHF

clone_size: many
v_call: TRBV7-9
j_call: TRBJ2-1
d_call: TRBD2
cdr3_nt: TGTGCCAGCAGCTGGACTAGCGGGAATGAGCAGTTCTTC
cdr3_aa: CASSWTSGNEQFF

clone_size: -
v_call: TRBV19
j_call: TRBJ2-7
d_call: -
cdr3_nt: TGTGCCAGTAGTATCGGTGGCTGGATAGATTTGAGCTACGAGCAGTACTTC
cdr3_aa: CASSIGGWIDLSYEQYF

clone_size: -
v_call: TRBV30
j_call: TRBJ2-2
d_call: TRBD2
cdr3_nt: TGTGCCTGGACCTTAGCGGGAAACACCGGGGAGCTGTTTTTT
cdr3_aa: CAWTLAGNTGELFF

clone_size: few
v_call: TRBV18
j_call: TRBJ2-7
d_call: TRBD2
cdr3_nt: TGTGCCAGCTCACCGGGACTAGCGGGAGGCGAGCAGTACTTC
cdr3_aa: CASSPGLAGGEQYF

clone_size: -
v_call: TRBV18
j_call: TRBJ1-5
d_call: TRBD1
cdr3_nt: TGTGCCAGCTCATCGTCGGGACAGGGAAATCAGCCCCAGCATTTT
cdr3_aa: CASSSSGQGNQPQHF

clone_size: -
v_call: TRBV9
j_call: TRBJ1-4
d_call: -
cdr3_nt: TGTGCCAGCAGCGCGCAGCCGGGAGCAACTAATGAAAAACTGTTTTTT
cdr3_aa: CASSAQPGATNEKLFF

clone_size: -
v_call: TRBV4-1
j_call: TRBJ1-2
d_call: -
cdr3_nt: TGCGCCAGCAGCCAAGATCCCATTCTCGGCTACACCTTC
cdr3_aa: CASSQDPILGYTF

clone_size: -
v_call: TRBV5-1
j_call: TRBJ2-1
d_call: TRBD1
cdr3_nt: TGCGCCAGCAGCTGGGACAGCGCGAACAATGAGCAGTTCTTC
cdr3_aa: CASSWDSANNEQFF

clone_size: -
v_call: TRBV6-1
j_call: TRBJ2-7
d_call: TRBD1
cdr3_nt: TGTGCCAGCAGGCCGGGACAGGGGGAGCAGTACTTC
cdr3_aa: CASRPGQGEQYF

clone_size: once
v_call: TRBV5-1
j_call: TRBJ2-5
d_call: -
cdr3_nt: TGCGCCAGCAGCTTGGACCGGGACACCCAGTACTTC
cdr3_aa: CASSLDRDTQYF

clone_size: -
v_call: TRBV4-2
j_call: TRBJ2-7
d_call: -
cdr3_nt: TGTGCCAGCAGCCAAGACTGGACCTCAAGCTCCTACGAGCAGTACTTC
cdr3_aa: CASSQDWTSSSYEQYF

clone_size: -
v_call: TRBV11-2
j_call: TRBJ1-1
d_call: -
cdr3_nt: TGTGCCAGCAGCCCGAGGGGGACTACCGCTGAAGCTTTCTTT
cdr3_aa: CASSPRGTTAEAFF

clone_size: -
v_call: TRBV7-8
j_call: TRBJ2-6
d_call: -
cdr3_nt: TGTGCCAGCAGCTTCAACAGGTTTTCTGGGGCCAACGTCCTGACTTTC
cdr3_aa: CASSFNRFSGANVLTF

clone_size: -
v_call: TRBV30
j_call: TRBJ2-3
d_call: TRBD2
cdr3_nt: TGTGCCTGGAGTGTCGGACTAGCGGGGCCAGATACGCAGTATTTT
cdr3_aa: CAWSVGLAGPDTQYF

clone_size: -
v_call: TRBV27
j_call: TRBJ2-2
d_call: TRBD2
cdr3_nt: TGTGCCAGCAGTTTGTTGGGGTGGGAGCGGGGTACCGGGGAGCTGTTTTTT
cdr3_aa: CASSLLGWERGTGELFF

clone_size: once
v_call: TRBV11-2
j_call: TRBJ2-7
d_call: -
cdr3_nt: TGTGCCAGCAGCCTTAGAACGGAAACCTACGAGCAGTACTTC
cdr3_aa: CASSLRTETYEQYF

clone_size: -
v_call: TRBV11-2
j_call: TRBJ2-2
d_call: TRBD1
cdr3_nt: TGTGCCAGCAGCTGGGACAGGGGGCGCGTCACCGGGGAGCTGTTTTTT
cdr3_aa: CASSWDRGRVTGELFF